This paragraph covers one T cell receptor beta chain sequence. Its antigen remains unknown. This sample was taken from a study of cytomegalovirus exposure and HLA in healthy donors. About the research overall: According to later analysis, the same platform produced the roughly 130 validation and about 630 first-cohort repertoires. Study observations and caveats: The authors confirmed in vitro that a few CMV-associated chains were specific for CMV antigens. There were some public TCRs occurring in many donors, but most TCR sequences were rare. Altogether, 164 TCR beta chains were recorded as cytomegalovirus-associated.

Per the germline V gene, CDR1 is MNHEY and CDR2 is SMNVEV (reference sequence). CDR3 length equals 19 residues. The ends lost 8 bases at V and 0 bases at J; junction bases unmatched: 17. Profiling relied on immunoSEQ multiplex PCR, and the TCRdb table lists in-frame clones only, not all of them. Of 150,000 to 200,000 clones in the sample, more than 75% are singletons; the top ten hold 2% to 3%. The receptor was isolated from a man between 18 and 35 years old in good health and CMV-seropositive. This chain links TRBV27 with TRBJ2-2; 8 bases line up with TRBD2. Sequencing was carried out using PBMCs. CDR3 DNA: TGTGCCAGCGCTAACGGGGGGGCTACTAGCGGTCCGAACACCGGGGAGCTGTTTTTT. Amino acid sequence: CASANGGATSGPNTGELFF.